These T cell receptor beta chains were read from a single sample in a study of T cells in tuberculosis. Assay: immunoSEQ multiplex PCR; the TCRdb copy retains only in-frame clones and omits some. Among roughly 34,000 clones listed, under 95% were seen once. Specimen: PBMCs. The source of these receptors is a donor aged 10 to 29 with latent tuberculosis or without tuberculosis infection. Some clones in this sample may be carry-over from other donors' samples. Both conserved end residues are part of each CDR3. Fields, in order: clone size, J gene, D gene, V gene, CDR3 protein, CDR3 DNA. The D gene is left open where the match is weak. Clone size is given for some rows only: seen once, a few or many times, or a class if the clone is expanded.

once	TRBJ2-2	-	TRBV9	CASSVVGRDGELFF	TGTGCCAGCAGCGTAGTCGGGAGAGACGGGGAGCTGTTTTTT
-	TRBJ1-1	-	TRBV30	CAWDRGANTEAFF	TGTGCCTGGGACCGGGGGGCGAACACTGAAGCTTTCTTT
-	TRBJ2-7	TRBD1	TRBV12-5	CASGRTGTSYEQYF	TGTGCTAGTGGTCGGACAGGTACCTCCTACGAGCAGTACTTC
-	TRBJ2-2	-	TRBV7-6	CASSLASSTGELFF	TGTGCCAGCAGCTTAGCGTCCTCGACCGGGGAGCTGTTTTTT
-	TRBJ1-1	TRBD1	TRBV18	CASSQQGAKAGEAFF	TGTGCCAGCTCACAACAGGGGGCGAAGGCTGGTGAAGCTTTCTTT
-	TRBJ2-3	TRBD2	TRBV5-1	CASSQGGGLAGGRGTDTQYF	TGCGCCAGCAGCCAAGGAGGAGGACTAGCGGGGGGTCGGGGCACAGATACGCAGTATTTT
-	TRBJ2-3	TRBD2	TRBV9	CASSVEAGEADTQYF	TGTGCCAGCAGCGTAGAGGCGGGAGAGGCAGATACGCAGTATTTT
-	TRBJ1-3	-	TRBV7-9	CASSSTRLSSGNTIYF	TGTGCCAGCAGCTCCACTAGGTTGAGCTCTGGAAACACCATATATTTT
-	TRBJ1-3	-	TRBV9	CASSNGGDLQGNTIYF	TGTGCCAGCAGCAATGGGGGGGATTTACAAGGAAACACCATATATTTT
once	TRBJ2-2	-	TRBV18	CASQGGPNTGELFF	TGTGCCAGCCAGGGTGGCCCGAACACCGGGGAGCTGTTTTTT
-	TRBJ1-3	-	TRBV7-2	CASNQGNTIYF	TGTGCCAGCAACCAGGGGAACACCATATATTTT
-	TRBJ1-2	-	TRBV13	CASSLIPGNYGYTF	TGTGCCAGCAGCTTAATCCCAGGGAACTATGGCTACACCTTC
-	TRBJ2-4	-	TRBV6-4	CAQQGPKNIQYF	TGTGCCCAACAGGGACCCAAAAACATTCAGTACTTC
few	TRBJ1-4	-	TRBV4-1	CASSQDGPGREEKLFF	TGCGCCAGCAGCCAAGATGGACCAGGGAGGGAAGAAAAACTGTTTTTT
few	TRBJ1-2	TRBD1	TRBV2	CASSGTGGRGYTF	TGTGCCAGCAGTGGGACAGGGGGCAGGGGCTACACCTTC
-	TRBJ1-2	-	TRBV28	CASSLAGTDGYTF	TGTGCCAGCAGTTTGGCGGGGACGGATGGCTACACCTTC
few	TRBJ2-2	-	TRBV6-1	CASSVGGPNTGELFF	TGTGCCAGCAGTGTTGGCGGGCCGAACACCGGGGAGCTGTTTTTT
-	TRBJ1-1	-	TRBV15	CATSRRGSLEAFF	TGTGCCACCAGCAGACGGGGGAGCCTTGAAGCTTTCTTT
medium-sized	TRBJ2-1	TRBD2	TRBV19	CASSPDERGTSGRVRSEQFF	TGTGCCAGTAGTCCCGACGAACGCGGGACTAGCGGGAGAGTACGTAGTGAGCAGTTCTTC
-	TRBJ1-2	TRBD1	TRBV7-9	CASSTDRAGNYGYTF	TGTGCCAGCAGCACGGACAGGGCAGGCAACTATGGCTACACCTTC
-	TRBJ1-1	-	TRBV27	CASRTGFLNTEAFF	TGTGCCAGCAGAACAGGGTTTCTGAACACTGAAGCTTTCTTT
once	TRBJ1-4	TRBD1	TRBV6-5	CASSLQGELGEKLFF	TGTGCCAGCAGTTTACAGGGGGAATTGGGTGAAAAACTGTTTTTT
-	TRBJ1-5	TRBD1	TRBV30	CAWQQGAGQPQHF	TGTGCCTGGCAACAGGGGGCGGGGCAGCCCCAGCATTTT
-	TRBJ2-6	TRBD1	TRBV9	CASSAGTGSSGANVLTF	TGTGCCAGCAGCGCCGGGACAGGGAGCTCTGGGGCCAACGTCCTGACTTTC
-	TRBJ2-2	-	TRBV5-6	CASRQSSNTGELFF	TGTGCCAGCAGACAGTCTTCGAACACCGGGGAGCTGTTTTTT
-	TRBJ1-5	TRBD1	TRBV6-6	CASKDGQGAAQPQHF	TGTGCCAGCAAAGATGGACAGGGGGCAGCGCAGCCCCAGCATTTT
once	TRBJ1-2	-	TRBV2	CASSEEAASSYGYTF	TGTGCCAGCAGTGAAGAGGCGGCCAGCTCCTATGGCTACACCTTC
-	TRBJ1-5	TRBD1	TRBV28	CASSMGQGYLVGQPQHF	TGTGCCAGCAGTATGGGACAGGGTTATCTTGTTGGTCAGCCCCAGCATTTT
once	TRBJ1-3	-	TRBV30	CACIPMDGEGSGNTIYF	TGTGCCTGCATACCCATGGACGGGGAGGGCTCTGGAAACACCATATATTTT
-	TRBJ2-7	-	TRBV19	CASSMEYVDEQYF	TGTGCCAGTAGTATGGAGTATGTGGACGAGCAGTACTTC
once	TRBJ1-1	TRBD1	TRBV7-9	CASSRPQGYTEAFF	TGTGCCAGCAGCCGACCACAGGGGTACACTGAAGCTTTCTTT
-	TRBJ2-3	TRBD2	TRBV5-1	CASSLGGTSGVDTQYF	TGCGCCAGCAGCTTGGGAGGGACTAGCGGGGTAGATACGCAGTATTTT
-	TRBJ1-2	-	TRBV5-4	CASSLNSGLSGYTF	TGTGCCAGCAGCTTGAACAGTGGTTTGAGTGGCTACACCTTC
-	TRBJ1-1	-	TRBV5-1	CASSLASQGYEAFF	TGCGCCAGCAGCTTGGCCTCCCAGGGTTATGAAGCTTTCTTT
-	TRBJ1-2	-	TRBV15	CATSREEGGYTF	TGTGCCACCAGCAGAGAGGAGGGTGGCTACACCTTC
once	TRBJ1-5	-	TRBV28	CASSLGFRGGPNSFSNQPQHF	TGTGCCAGCAGTTTAGGTTTTAGGGGGGGGCCCAATTCGTTTAGCAATCAGCCCCAGCATTTT
-	TRBJ1-1	-	TRBV4-1	CASSRDGTPGGAFF	TGCGCCAGCAGCCGCGACGGGACCCCGGGGGGAGCTTTCTTT
-	TRBJ2-2	-	TRBV28	CASGPLLTGELFF	TGTGCCAGCGGCCCTCTTCTCACCGGGGAGCTGTTTTTT
once	TRBJ1-4	-	TRBV29-1	CSSWTATNEKLFF	TGCAGTTCTTGGACAGCAACTAATGAAAAACTGTTTTTT
-	TRBJ1-5	-	TRBV28	CASSLRGEEQPQHF	TGTGCCAGCAGTTTGCGGGGGGAAGAGCAGCCCCAGCATTTT
-	TRBJ1-1	TRBD1	TRBV18	CASSPGTGRGTEAFF	TGTGCCAGCTCACCGGGGACAGGGAGGGGGACTGAAGCTTTCTTT
-	TRBJ2-1	-	TRBV7-2	CASSLAPTGAGEQFF	TGTGCCAGCAGCTTAGCCCCGACTGGGGCGGGGGAGCAGTTCTTC
-	TRBJ2-7	-	TRBV21-1	CASSKAGGYEQYF	TGTGCCAGCAGCAAAGCAGGGGGCTACGAGCAGTACTTC
-	TRBJ1-1	TRBD1	TRBV11-2	CASSFPAGGRTEAFF	TGTGCCAGCAGCTTTCCCGCAGGGGGCAGGACTGAAGCTTTCTTT
-	TRBJ1-1	-	TRBV28	CASSLSASNTEAFF	TGTGCCAGCAGTTTAAGTGCCAGTAACACTGAAGCTTTCTTT
-	TRBJ2-7	TRBD2	TRBV7-2	CASSFGAGAYEQYF	TGTGCCAGCAGCTTCGGGGCGGGGGCCTACGAGCAGTACTTC